The following is a TCR beta chain sequence with its context. Its specificity is unknown. Clones were sequenced by immunoSEQ multiplex PCR, and TCRdb holds only the in-frame ones, with some missing. The data show 330,000 or so clones, with less than 75% seen just once and under 11% held by the top ten. Germline assignment: CDR1 LGHNA and CDR2 YSLEER. The CDR3 extends over 17 amino acids. The V gene end was trimmed by 1 base and the J gene end by 2 bases; junction bases not matched to a gene: 8. Investigators divided CD4+ cells into CD45RA+ naive and CD45RA-negative memory subsets. These data belong to a study of shared clonotypes between healthy human individuals. Study conclusions and caveats: All-four-donor shared clonotypes had higher generation probabilities than non-shared clonotypes did.

V gene TRBV4-3 combines with J gene TRBJ2-7; 10 nucleotides line up with TRBD2. Sequencing was done on a sample of memory CD4+ T cells sorted from blood. Subset reported: CD45RA-negative fraction. The sequence came from a man aged 30 to 45 in good health. In nucleotides, the CDR3 is TGCGCCAGCAGCCAAGCGATCAGGACTAGCGGAACCTACGAGCAGTACTTC. It is translated as CASSQAIRTSGTYEQYF.